What follows are 24 T cell receptor beta chains derived from one specimen sequenced in a study of tumor and adjacent non-tumor tissue in lung cancer. RNA was extracted from bulk tissue without any cell sorting. Three rounds of nested PCR, following a modified ARM-PCR protocol, produced the TCRbeta library. Using its own MiXCR run on the multiplex PCR reads, TCRdb lists one record per CDR3 protein. The table shows about 200,000 distinct CDR3 sequences, with 71% occurring only once. Sequencing input: lung tumor tissue. Receptor source: a man in his sixties with non-small cell lung cancer.

To note about this clonotype: At one boundary the junction diverges from the germline segment, which might be a read error. The chain links TRBV6-5 to TRBJ2-1; 8 positions match TRBD1. The CDR3 totals 16 residues. CDR1 and CDR2 (germline): MNHEY, SVGAGI. The CDR3 bases are TGTGGCAGCAGGGGAAGCCAGGGGGCAGACTACAATGAGCAGTTCTTC. Protein: CGSRGSQGADYNEQFF.

About this clonotype: The junction departs from the called germline gene at one end, perhaps through a read error. The chain joins TRBV20-1 to TRBJ2-4; no clear D. CDR3 size: 14 residues. In germline, CDR1 is DFQATT, CDR2 SNEGSKA (reference sequence). CDR3 coding DNA: TGCAGTGCTGACATGACTTGCGGTAAAAACATTCAATACTTC. This encodes CSADMTCGKNIQYF.

Of note for this clonotype: This may come from a read error, since a much larger clone is one base off. The CDR3 loop is CASSPHEGETQCF. For the CDR3, the DNA is TGTGCCAGCAGCCCGCATGAGGGGGAGACCCAGTGCTTC. The chain combines TRBV12-3 or TRBV12-4 with TRBJ2-5; perhaps TRBD1 as D (6 bases). This CDR3 region has 13 residues.

The sample holds a few counts of this clonotype. The chain is built from TRBV20-1 and TRBJ2-7; possible D gene TRBD2, 5 bases. V lost 3 bases and J 0 bases, leaving 24 bases between the germline ends. This CDR3 contains 18 residues. Germline V CDR1 and CDR2: DFQATT, SNEGSKA (reference sequence). The CDR3 region has the DNA TGCAGTGCTAGCTTTCCTGTCCATGGGCTAGCAGCCTCCTACGAGCAGTACTTC. It specifies CSASFPVHGLAASYEQYF.

This clonotype was seen more than once but under ten times. This may stem from a read error, because a much larger clone lies one nucleotide away. The chain couples TRBV12-3 or TRBV12-4 to TRBJ2-6; D gene unclear. The CDR3 spans 14 residues. Trimming removed 6 bases from V and 3 bases from J, with 9 bases in between. This chain's CDR3 is CASSHSFGANVLTF. CDR3 DNA: TGTGCCAGCAGCCACAGCTTTGGGGCCAACGTCCTGACTTTC.

This clonotype was detected many times. The V call is TRBV12-3 or TRBV12-4, the J call TRBJ1-1, with 7 positions matching TRBD1. This CDR3 has 16 amino acids. V was pared by 7 bases and J by 0 bases, with 11 bases of the junction left unmatched. The DNA for the CDR3 is TGTGCCAGCACCAGGGGGACAGCTAGGATGAACACTGAAGCTTTCTTT. Its translation is CASTRGTARMNTEAFF.

The V call is TRBV12-3 or TRBV12-4, the J call TRBJ1-5; D not certain. There are 13 residues in the CDR3. The germline V and J ends were trimmed by 7 bases and 2 bases, with 9 bases remaining between them. CDR3 in amino acids: CASNKMGNQPQHF. DNA of the CDR3: TGTGCCAGCAACAAGATGGGCAATCAGCCCCAGCATTTT.

The chain joins TRBV20-1 to TRBJ2-1, with TRBD1 as a possible D gene (7 bases). Trimming removed 3 bases at V and 6 bases at J, with 18 bases between. The CDR3 loop spans 15 amino acids. Germline lookup yields CDR1 DFQATT and CDR2 SNEGSKA (reference sequence). Here the CDR3 DNA reads TGCAGTGCTAGTGATCGCAGGGGGGTCTCCAATGAGCAGTTCTTC. Protein: CSASDRRGVSNEQFF.

With regard to this clonotype: This may arise from a read error, as a much more abundant clone is one base away. The V call is TRBV6-1, the J call TRBJ1-2, with D unresolved. The length of the CDR3 is 12 residues. Germline assignment: CDR1 MNHNS and CDR2 SASEGT. V shed 7 bases and J shed 0 bases, with 6 bases lying between them. The CDR3 is CASNLSNYGYTF. CDR3 DNA: TGTGCCAGCAATCTGTCTAACTATGGCTACACCTTC.

The genes are TRBV20-1 and TRBJ1-2, with no clear D. This CDR3 has 15 residues. Trimming removed 1 base at V and 12 bases at J, with 24 bases between. Germline V gene sequence: CDR1 DFQATT, CDR2 SNEGSKA (reference sequence). The CDR3 region is CSARVRATVNYGNTF. The CDR3 DNA is TGCAGTGCTAGAGTTCGGGCGACGGTGAACTACGGCAACACCTTC.

For this clonotype: Mismatch with germline at one junction end may stem from a read error. For the CDR3, the DNA is TGCAGTGCTAGATCCGATCGGGACAGCTATAATTCATCCCTCCACTTT. As protein: CSARSDRDSYNSSLHF. The rearrangement joins TRBV20-1 to TRBJ1-6; 7 bases line up with TRBD1. Germline V gives CDR1 DFQATT, CDR2 SNEGSKA (reference sequence). There are 16 residues in the CDR3.

This clonotype was observed at least ten times. This rearrangement joins TRBV28 to TRBJ1-1, with TRBD1 as a possible D gene (5 bases). The V end lost 6 bases, the J end lost 5 bases, and 19 bases lay between the germline ends. Germline V gives CDR1 MDHEN, CDR2 SYDVKM. This CDR3 contains 15 residues. The CDR3 is CASSLGTEGRTEAFF. DNA of the CDR3: TGTGCCAGCAGCCTCGGGACCGAAGGTAGGACTGAAGCTTTCTTT.

Note on this clonotype: This clone may be a read error of a much larger clone one base away. The V gene is TRBV20-1, the J gene TRBJ2-5; D uncertain. This CDR3 has 10 amino acids. CDR1 is DFQATT, CDR2 SNEGSKA, per germline (reference sequence). Trimming cost V 6 bases and J 5 bases, with 7 bases left between them. CDR3 DNA sequence: TGCAGTGCGAACCGGGAGACCCAGTACTTC. It specifies CSANRETQYF.

Note on this clonotype: A junction boundary mismatches the germline segment, possibly from a read error. The CDR3 DNA reads TGCAACATTTGGGGGGCAGACACGCAGTATTTT. This codes for CNIWGADTQYF. The chain combines TRBV29-1 with TRBJ2-3, with D possibly called TRBD1 or TRBD2 (6 bases each). The CDR3 covers 11 residues. From germline, CDR1 is SQVTM and CDR2 ANQGSEA.

Notes on this clonotype: One junction end does not reproduce the germline sequence, and a read error may be involved. The chain is built from TRBV2 and TRBJ2-2, with 7 bases fitting TRBD2. Germline CDR1 SNHLY, CDR2 FYNNEI. This CDR3 spans 15 amino acids. The CDR3 nucleotides are TGTGCCAGCAGTGAAGCGAGCGGGAACACCGGGGAGTTGTTTTTT. This sequence encodes CASSEASGNTGELFF.

The gene calls are TRBV6-5 and TRBJ2-2; weak D call: TRBD1 (6 bases). In germline, CDR1 is MNHEY, CDR2 SVGAGI. With 7 bases removed from V and 1 base from J, the gap between germline ends came to 16 bases. This CDR3 spans 16 amino acids. This CDR3 is CASNRAPSLNTGELFF. The CDR3 nucleotides read TGTGCCAGCAACAGGGCTCCCTCCTTGAACACCGGGGAGCTGTTTTTT.

In this sample, this clonotype turned up many times. The rearrangement links TRBV5-1 to TRBJ1-1, with D unclear. V lost 1 base and J 5 bases, leaving 18 bases between the germline ends. The CDR3 is 16 amino acids. The germline V gene encodes CDR1 SGHRS and CDR2 YFSETQ. This chain's CDR3 is CASSLFSLEGGTEAFF. DNA for the CDR3: TGCGCCAGCAGCTTGTTCAGTCTAGAGGGAGGGACTGAAGCTTTCTTT.

Concerning this clonotype: One junction end does not reproduce the germline sequence, and a read error may be involved. This chain joins TRBV4-3 and TRBJ2-7; 9 bases match TRBD1. CDR1 is LGHNA and CDR2 is YSLEER in the germline V gene. The CDR3 length is 16 residues. CDR3 amino acids: CAISQDRYGTGSEQYF. In DNA, the CDR3 is TGCGCCATCAGCCAAGATAGATACGGGACAGGGAGCGAGCAGTACTTC.

With respect to this clonotype: A much more abundant neighbour one base away suggests this may be a read error. The chain has TRBV4-3 and TRBJ2-5, with D perhaps TRBD1 or TRBD2 (5 bases each). The CDR3 covers 14 residues. The V end was cut by 1 base, the J end by 5 bases, with 11 bases between. CDR1 LGHNA and CDR2 YSLEER come from the germline V gene. The CDR3 DNA follows: TGCGCCAGCAGCCAAGGGTGGGGGTGTGAGACCCAGTACTTC. Amino acid sequence: CASSQGWGCETQYF.

This clonotype was observed many times. The chain joins TRBV29-1 to TRBJ1-1, with 7 nucleotides matching TRBD1. The V segment lost 7 bases and the J segment 0 bases; nucleotides outside the gene matches: 2. The CDR3 covers 12 residues. The V gene's germline CDR1 is SQVTM and CDR2 ANQGSEA. The DNA for the CDR3 is TGCAGCGGGACAGGTCTGAACACTGAAGCTTTCTTT. It is translated as CSGTGLNTEAFF.

As for this clonotype: This may be a read error: a much more frequent sequence differs by one nucleotide. The conserved closing phenylalanine or tryptophan is absent in this CDR3, likely reflecting a read error. This chain links TRBV11-2 with TRBJ1-1; D not resolved. V lost 8 bases and J lost 1, with 11 bases in between. This CDR3 is built from 13 residues. The germline gives CDR1 SGHAT, CDR2 FQNNGV. DNA for the CDR3: TGTGCCAGCGGCCCAAACCAGAACACTGAAGCTTTCGTT. Residues: CASGPNQNTEAFV.

This clonotype was found a few times. A much larger clone lies one base from this, so it may be a read error. The chain couples TRBV11-2 to TRBJ2-1; no clear D. Germline V gene sequence: CDR1 SGHAT, CDR2 FQNNGV. The length of the CDR3 is 12 residues. The CDR3 loop is CASRTAVNEQLF. CDR3 DNA: TGTGCCAGCAGGACCGCGGTGAATGAGCAGTTATTC.

This clonotype showed up just a few times. The chain links TRBV7-9 to TRBJ2-7, with D hard to call. Per the germline V gene, CDR1 is SEHNR and CDR2 is FQNEAQ (reference sequence). The CDR3 contains 13 residues. V lost 2 bases and J lost 0, with 5 bases in between. DNA for the CDR3: TGTGCCAGCAGCTTACTGGGCTCCTACGAGCAGTACTTC. This gives the protein CASSLLGSYEQYF.

Concerning this clonotype itself: A much larger clone sits a single nucleotide away, making a read error possible. CDR3 coding DNA: TGCAGTGCTAGTAGGCGACTCACAGATATGCAGTATTTT. Amino acids: CSASRRLTDMQYF. This sequence joins TRBV20-1 and TRBJ2-3, with D hard to call. Germline CDR1 DFQATT, CDR2 SNEGSKA (reference sequence). The CDR3 runs to 13 residues.